This TCR beta chain came from a study of T cell responses to AZD1222 COVID-19 vaccine. The study's findings and limits: Clonal diversity may have been underestimated in mostly white British donors.

The data were produced by immunoSEQ multiplex PCR, yet TCRdb's version contains in-frame clones alone and is incomplete. The data contain approximately 150,000 clones, around nine tenths of them singletons. A remark on this clone: Its antigen remains unidentified.

Germline V CDR1 and CDR2: SEHNR, FQNEAQ (reference sequence). The CDR3 length is 13 residues. V was trimmed by 1 base and J by 6 bases, leaving 9 bases between them. The sample consisted of peripheral blood, taken on day 0 of AZD1222 vaccination. The source is an adult in good health. The chain couples TRBV7-9 to TRBJ1-2; D might be TRBD1 (6 bases). CDR3 DNA sequence: TGTGCCAGCAGCTTAGGGGCAGGGGATGGCTACACCTTC. It yields the protein CASSLGAGDGYTF.